This T cell receptor (beta chain) was captured by sequencing in a study of beta chain features in type 1 diabetes. The study, taken as a whole, reports: Researchers report that Type 1 diabetes patients had moderately but significantly shorter TCRB CDR3s across all four CD4+ subsets. Type 1 diabetes patients had VDJ junctions that carried fewer insertions and more deletions.

Sequenced material consisted of expressed TCRB transcripts (all of the isolated RNA was reverse transcribed). The method was immunoSEQ multiplex PCR; TCRdb's version includes in-frame clones alone and lacks a portion of them. The repertoire holds 600,000 to 750,000 clones, with around 12% as singletons. For this clone: Its antigen is not identified.

J lost 8 bases, V lost 2 bases, and 3 bases had no gene match. The CDR3 sequence is 13 residues long. Germline V gene sequence: CDR1 SEHNR, CDR2 FQNEAQ (reference sequence). One heparinised blood draw, averaging about 116 mL, came from each donor. Specimen: naive CD4+ T cells from blood. This clonotype was obtained from a man aged 25-45 years with type 1 diabetes. This chain joins TRBV7-9 and TRBJ1-2; TRBD1 matches at 9 bases. The CDR3 loop reads CASSLNRGHGYTF. CDR3 sequence (DNA): TGTGCCAGCAGCTTAAACAGGGGGCACGGCTACACCTTC. Looking up the rest from reference TRBV7-9 and TRBJ1-2 gives the full variable domain: DTGVSQNPRHKITKRGQNVTFRCDPISEHNRLYWYRQTLGQGPEFLTYFQNEAQLEKSRLLSDRFSAERPKGSFSTLEIQRTEQGDSAMYLCASSLNRGHGYTFGSGTRLTVV.